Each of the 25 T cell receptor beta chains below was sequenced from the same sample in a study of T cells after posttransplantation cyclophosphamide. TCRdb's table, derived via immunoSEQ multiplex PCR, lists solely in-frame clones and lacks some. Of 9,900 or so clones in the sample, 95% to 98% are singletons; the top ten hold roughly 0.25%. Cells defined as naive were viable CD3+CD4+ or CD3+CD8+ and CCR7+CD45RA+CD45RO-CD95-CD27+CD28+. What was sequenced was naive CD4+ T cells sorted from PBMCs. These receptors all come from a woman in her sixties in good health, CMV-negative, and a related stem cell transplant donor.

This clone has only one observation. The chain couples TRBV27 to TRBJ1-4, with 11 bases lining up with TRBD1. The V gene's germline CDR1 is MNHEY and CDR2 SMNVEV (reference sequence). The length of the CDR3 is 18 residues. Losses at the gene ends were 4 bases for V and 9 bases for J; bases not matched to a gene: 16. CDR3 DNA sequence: TGTGCCAGCAGTTCCGGGGGGGGGACAGGGGGATCCCGGCAAAAACTGTTTTTT. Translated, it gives CASSSGGGTGGSRQKLFF.

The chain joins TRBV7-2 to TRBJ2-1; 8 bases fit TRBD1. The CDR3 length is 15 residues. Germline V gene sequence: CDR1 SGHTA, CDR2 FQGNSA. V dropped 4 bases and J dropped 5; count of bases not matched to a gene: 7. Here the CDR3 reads CASSYRQGSHNEQFF. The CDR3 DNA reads TGTGCCAGCAGCTACCGACAGGGGTCCCACAATGAGCAGTTCTTC.

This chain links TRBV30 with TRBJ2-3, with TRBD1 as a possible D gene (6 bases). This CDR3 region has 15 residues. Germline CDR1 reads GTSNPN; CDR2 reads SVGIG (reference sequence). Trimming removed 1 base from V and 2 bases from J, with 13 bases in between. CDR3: CAWSGLQGLTDTQYF. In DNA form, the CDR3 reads TGTGCCTGGAGTGGGCTGCAGGGGCTCACAGATACGCAGTATTTT.

CDR3 bases: TGTGCCAGCAGCCTCCCCCGCCCGGGACAGGGGGCGGAGGATGGCTACACCTTC. Encoded protein: CASSLPRPGQGAEDGYTF. The chain links TRBV7-9 to TRBJ1-2; 12 bases fit TRBD1. Looked up from germline, CDR1 is SEHNR and CDR2 is FQNEAQ (reference sequence). The junction had 16 bases not matched to a gene; V was cut back by 5 bases and J by 6 bases. This CDR3 contains 18 residues.

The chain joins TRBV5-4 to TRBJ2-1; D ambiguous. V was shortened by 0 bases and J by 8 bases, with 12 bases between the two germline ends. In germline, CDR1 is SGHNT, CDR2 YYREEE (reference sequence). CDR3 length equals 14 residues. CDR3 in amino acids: CASSLVWSSDEQFF. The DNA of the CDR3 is TGTGCCAGCAGCTTGGTGTGGAGTTCGGATGAGCAGTTCTTC.

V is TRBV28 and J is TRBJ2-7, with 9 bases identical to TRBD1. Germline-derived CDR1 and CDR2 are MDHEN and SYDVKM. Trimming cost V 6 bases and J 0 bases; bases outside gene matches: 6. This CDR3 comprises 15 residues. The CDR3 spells CASRNRGPNSYEQYF. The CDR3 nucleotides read TGTGCCAGCAGAAACAGGGGGCCTAACTCCTACGAGCAGTACTTC.

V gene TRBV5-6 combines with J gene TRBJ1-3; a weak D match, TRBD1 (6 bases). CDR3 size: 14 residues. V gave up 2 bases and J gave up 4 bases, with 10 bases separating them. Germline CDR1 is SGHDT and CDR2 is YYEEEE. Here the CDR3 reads CASSFGQPGNTIYF. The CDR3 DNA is TGTGCCAGCAGCTTCGGACAGCCGGGAAACACCATATATTTT.

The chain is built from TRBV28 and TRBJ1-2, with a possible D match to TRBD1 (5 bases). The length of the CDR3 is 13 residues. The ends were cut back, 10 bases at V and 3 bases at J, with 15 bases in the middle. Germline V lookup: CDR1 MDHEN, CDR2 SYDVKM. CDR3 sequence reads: CATSGGIDYGYTF. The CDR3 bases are TGTGCCACCTCGGGGGGGATCGACTATGGCTACACCTTC.

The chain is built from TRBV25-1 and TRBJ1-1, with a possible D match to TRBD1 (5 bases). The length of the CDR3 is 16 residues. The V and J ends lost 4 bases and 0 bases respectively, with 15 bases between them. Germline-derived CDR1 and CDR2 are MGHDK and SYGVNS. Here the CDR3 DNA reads TGTGCCAGCAGTGTCGGACATAACCTCTTGAACACTGAAGCTTTCTTT. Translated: CASSVGHNLLNTEAFF.

The CDR3 DNA sequence: TGTGCCAGCAGCCAGGACAGGGTGCATGAAAAACTGTTTTTT. Translated: CASSQDRVHEKLFF. The V call is TRBV7-8, the J call TRBJ1-4; 8 nucleotides match TRBD1. The CDR3 spans 14 residues. J gave up 6 bases and V 5 bases, and 5 bases lay outside the gene matches. Germline V gene sequence: CDR1 SGHVS, CDR2 FQNEAQ.

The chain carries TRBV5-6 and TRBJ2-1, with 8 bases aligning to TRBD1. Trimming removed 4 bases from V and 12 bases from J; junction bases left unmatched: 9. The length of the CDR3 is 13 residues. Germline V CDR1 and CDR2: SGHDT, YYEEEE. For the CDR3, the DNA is TGTGCCAGCAGCCTACAAGGACAGGGTAGGCAGTTCTTC. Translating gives CASSLQGQGRQFF.

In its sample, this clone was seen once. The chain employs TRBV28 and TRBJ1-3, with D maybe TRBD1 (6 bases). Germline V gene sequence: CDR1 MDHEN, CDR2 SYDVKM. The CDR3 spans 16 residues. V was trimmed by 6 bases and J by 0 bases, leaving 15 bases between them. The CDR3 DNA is TGTGCCAGCAGAGACCCCACAGGGAGCTCTGGAAACACCATATATTTT. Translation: CASRDPTGSSGNTIYF. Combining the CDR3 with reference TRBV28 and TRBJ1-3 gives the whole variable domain DVKVTQSSRYLVKRTGEKVFLECVQDMDHENMFWYRQDPGLGLRLIYFSYDVKMKEKGDIPEGYSVSREKKERFSLILESASTNQTSMYLCASRDPTGSSGNTIYFGEGSWLTVV.

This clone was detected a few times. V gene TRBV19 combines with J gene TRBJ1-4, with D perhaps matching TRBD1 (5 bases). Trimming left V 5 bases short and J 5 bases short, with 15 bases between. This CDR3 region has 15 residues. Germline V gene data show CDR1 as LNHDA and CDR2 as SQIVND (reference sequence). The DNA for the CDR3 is TGTGCCAGTAGTCCGCGAGACAGAATAAATGAAAAACTGTTTTTT. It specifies CASSPRDRINEKLFF.

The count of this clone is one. This chain's CDR3 is CASKAGNTGELFF. The DNA for the CDR3 is TGTGCCAGCAAGGCGGGGAACACCGGGGAGCTGTTTTTT. The chain uses TRBV28 and TRBJ2-2; TRBD2 might be the D (5 bases). This CDR3 comprises 13 residues. Between the trimmed V and J ends, which lost 7 bases and 1 base, there was a span of 7 bases. Per the germline V gene, CDR1 is MDHEN and CDR2 is SYDVKM. The full variable domain, its missing parts supplied by reference TRBV28 and TRBJ2-2, is DVKVTQSSRYLVKRTGEKVFLECVQDMDHENMFWYRQDPGLGLRLIYFSYDVKMKEKGDIPEGYSVSREKKERFSLILESASTNQTSMYLCASKAGNTGELFFGEGSRLTVL.

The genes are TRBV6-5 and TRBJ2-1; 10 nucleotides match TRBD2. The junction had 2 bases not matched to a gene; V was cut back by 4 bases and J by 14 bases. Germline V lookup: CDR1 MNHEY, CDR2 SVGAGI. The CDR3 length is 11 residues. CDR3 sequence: CASSFGTSEFF. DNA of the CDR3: TGTGCCAGCAGTTTCGGGACTAGCGAGTTCTTC.

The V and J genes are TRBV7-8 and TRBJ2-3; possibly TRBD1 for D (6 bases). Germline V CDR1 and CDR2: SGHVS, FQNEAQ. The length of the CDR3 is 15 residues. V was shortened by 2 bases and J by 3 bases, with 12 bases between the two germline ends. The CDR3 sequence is CASSLSGRGTDTQYF. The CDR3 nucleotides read TGTGCCAGCAGCTTAAGCGGCAGGGGAACAGATACGCAGTATTTT. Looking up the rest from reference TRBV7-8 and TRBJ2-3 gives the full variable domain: GAGVSQSPRYKVAKRGQDVALRCDPISGHVSLFWYQQALGQGPEFLTYFQNEAQLDKSGLPSDRFFAERPEGSVSTLKIQRTQQEDSAVYLCASSLSGRGTDTQYFGPGTRLTVL.

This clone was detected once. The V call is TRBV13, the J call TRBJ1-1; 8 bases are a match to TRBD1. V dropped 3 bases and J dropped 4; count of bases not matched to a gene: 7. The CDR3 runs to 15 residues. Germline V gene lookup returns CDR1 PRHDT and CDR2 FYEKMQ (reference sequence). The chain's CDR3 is CASSLWTGTTTEAFF. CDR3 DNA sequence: TGTGCCAGCAGCTTGTGGACAGGGACGACCACTGAAGCTTTCTTT.

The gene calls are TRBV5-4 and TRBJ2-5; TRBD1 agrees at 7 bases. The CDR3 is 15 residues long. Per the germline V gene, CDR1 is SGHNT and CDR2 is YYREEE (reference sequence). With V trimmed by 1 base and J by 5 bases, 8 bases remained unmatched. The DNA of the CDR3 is TGTGCCAGCAGCTTGAACAGGGGTTCAGTTGAGACCCAGTACTTC. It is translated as CASSLNRGSVETQYF.

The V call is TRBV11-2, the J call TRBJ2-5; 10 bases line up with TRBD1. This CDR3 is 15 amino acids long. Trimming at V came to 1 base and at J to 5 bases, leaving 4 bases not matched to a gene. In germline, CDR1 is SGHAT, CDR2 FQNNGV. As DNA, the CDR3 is TGTGCCAGCAGCTTAGGACAGGGGGCTCGTGAGACCCAGTACTTC. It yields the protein CASSLGQGARETQYF.

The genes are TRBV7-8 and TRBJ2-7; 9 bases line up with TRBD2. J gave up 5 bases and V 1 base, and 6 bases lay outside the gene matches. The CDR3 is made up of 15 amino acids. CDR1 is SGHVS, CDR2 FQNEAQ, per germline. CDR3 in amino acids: CASSLGSSGRHEQYF. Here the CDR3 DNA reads TGTGCCAGCAGCTTAGGATCCAGCGGGAGGCACGAGCAGTACTTC.

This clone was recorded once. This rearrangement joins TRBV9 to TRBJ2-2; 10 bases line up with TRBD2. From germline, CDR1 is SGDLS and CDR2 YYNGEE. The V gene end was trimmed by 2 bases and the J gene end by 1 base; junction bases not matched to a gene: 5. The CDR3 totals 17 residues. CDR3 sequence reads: CASSVASGGLNTGELFF. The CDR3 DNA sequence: TGTGCCAGCAGCGTTGCTAGCGGGGGATTGAACACCGGGGAGCTGTTTTTT.

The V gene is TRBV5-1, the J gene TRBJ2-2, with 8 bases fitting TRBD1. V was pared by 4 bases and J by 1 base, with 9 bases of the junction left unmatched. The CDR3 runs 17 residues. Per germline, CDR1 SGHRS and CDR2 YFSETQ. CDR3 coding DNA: TGCGCCAGCAGCCGGACCCAGGGGGCCCGGAACACCGGGGAGCTGTTTTTT. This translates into CASSRTQGARNTGELFF.

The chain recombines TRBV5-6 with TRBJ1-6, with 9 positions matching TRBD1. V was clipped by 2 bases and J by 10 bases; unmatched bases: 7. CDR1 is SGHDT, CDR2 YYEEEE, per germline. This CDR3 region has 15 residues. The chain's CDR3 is CASSFRDRVSSPLHF. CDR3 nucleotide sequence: TGTGCCAGCAGCTTCCGGGACAGGGTCTCCTCACCCCTCCACTTT.

CDR3 amino acids: CASSLLLPNTGELFF. As DNA, the CDR3 is TGTGCCAGCAGCTTACTACTGCCGAACACCGGGGAGCTGTTTTTT. The chain carries TRBV13 and TRBJ2-2; no definite D call. Germline CDR1 is PRHDT and CDR2 is FYEKMQ (reference sequence). The germline V and J ends were trimmed by 2 bases and 0 bases, with 7 bases remaining between them. The CDR3 covers 15 residues.

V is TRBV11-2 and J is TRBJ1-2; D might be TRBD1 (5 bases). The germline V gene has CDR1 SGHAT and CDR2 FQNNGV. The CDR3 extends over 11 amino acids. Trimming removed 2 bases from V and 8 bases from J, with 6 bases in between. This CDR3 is CASSLRGGYTF. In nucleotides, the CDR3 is TGTGCCAGCAGCTTACGGGGGGGCTACACCTTC.